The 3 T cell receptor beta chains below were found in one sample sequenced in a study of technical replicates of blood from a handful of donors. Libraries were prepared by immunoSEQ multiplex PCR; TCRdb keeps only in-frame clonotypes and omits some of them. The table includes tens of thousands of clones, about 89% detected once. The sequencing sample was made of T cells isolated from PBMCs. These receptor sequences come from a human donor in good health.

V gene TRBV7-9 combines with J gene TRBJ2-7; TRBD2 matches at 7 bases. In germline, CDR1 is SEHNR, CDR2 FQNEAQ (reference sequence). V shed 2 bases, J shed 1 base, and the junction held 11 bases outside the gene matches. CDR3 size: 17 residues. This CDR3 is CASSLRLGSSGSYEQYF. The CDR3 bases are TGTGCCAGCAGCTTACGACTTGGGTCTAGCGGATCCTACGAGCAGTACTTC.

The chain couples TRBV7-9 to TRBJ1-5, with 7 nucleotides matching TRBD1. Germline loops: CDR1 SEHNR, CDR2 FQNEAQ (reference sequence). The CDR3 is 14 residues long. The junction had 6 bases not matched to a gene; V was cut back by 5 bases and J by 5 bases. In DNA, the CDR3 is TGTGCCAGCAGCGAAACAGGGGAGGATCAGCCCCAGCATTTT. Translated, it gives CASSETGEDQPQHF.

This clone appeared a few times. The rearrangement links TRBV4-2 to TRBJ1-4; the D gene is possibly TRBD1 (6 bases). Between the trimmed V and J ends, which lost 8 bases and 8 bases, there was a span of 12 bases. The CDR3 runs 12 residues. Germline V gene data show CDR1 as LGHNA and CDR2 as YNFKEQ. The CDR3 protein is CASGGRGEKLFF. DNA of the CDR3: TGTGCCAGCGGCGGTAGGGGGGAAAAACTGTTTTTT.